This T cell receptor (beta chain) was recorded in a study of response to subunit inactivated influenza vaccine. Regarding the study as a whole: T cells newly recruited by each seasonal influenza vaccination are few, the authors suggested.

V was trimmed by 2 bases and J by 0 bases, leaving 10 bases between them. Germline values: CDR1 SGHAT, CDR2 FQNNGV. The CDR3 runs to 15 residues. As for this clonotype: The antigen remains unidentified.

A single record per CDR3 protein comes from TCRdb applying MiXCR to the RT-PCR reads. The data show a few hundred thousand distinct CDR3 sequences, approximately 10% seen once. This chain connects TRBV11-2 to TRBJ2-5; D remains unclear. Sample: PBMCs from blood, taken roughly 6 weeks after vaccination. The receptor was isolated from a man aged 50-59 years who received an inactivated influenza vaccine. CDR3 sequence reads: CASSLTVGYQETQYF. The CDR3 bases are TGTGCCAGCAGCTTAACTGTAGGGTACCAAGAGACCCAGTACTTC.